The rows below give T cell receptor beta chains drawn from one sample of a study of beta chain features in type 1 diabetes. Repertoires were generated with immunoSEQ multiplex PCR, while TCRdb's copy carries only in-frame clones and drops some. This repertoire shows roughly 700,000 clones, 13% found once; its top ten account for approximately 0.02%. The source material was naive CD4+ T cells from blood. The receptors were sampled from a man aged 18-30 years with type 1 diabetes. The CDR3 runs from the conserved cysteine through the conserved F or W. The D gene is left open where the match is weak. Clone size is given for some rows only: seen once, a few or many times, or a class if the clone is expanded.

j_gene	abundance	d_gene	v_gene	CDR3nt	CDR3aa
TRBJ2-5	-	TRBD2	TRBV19	TGTGCCAGTAGTTTTGCGGGGGGCCGTTCGGGCGGAGAGACCCAGTACTTC	CASSFAGGRSGGETQYF
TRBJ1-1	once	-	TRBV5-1	TGCGCCAGCAGCCGAGCAACAGGGAGTATCACTGAAGCTTTCTTT	CASSRATGSITEAFF
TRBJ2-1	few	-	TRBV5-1	TGCGCCAGCAGCTTGGATCCGGGAAACCCCTCCTACAATGAGCAGTTCTTC	CASSLDPGNPSYNEQFF
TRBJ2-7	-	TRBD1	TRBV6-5	TGTGCCAGCAGTTTTGGGACAGGCTACGAGCAGTACTTC	CASSFGTGYEQYF
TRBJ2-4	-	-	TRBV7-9	TGTGCCAGCAGCCCCGTCGAGGGGTTAGCTTACATTCAGTACTTC	CASSPVEGLAYIQYF
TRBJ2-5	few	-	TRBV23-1	TGCGCCAGCAGTACCCGAGACAGTAACCAAGAGACCCAGTACTTC	CASSTRDSNQETQYF
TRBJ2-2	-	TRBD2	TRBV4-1	TGCGCCAGCAGCCAAGCCCCAGCGGGGGGGCCGCGGGACACCGGGGAGCTGTTTTTT	CASSQAPAGGPRDTGELFF
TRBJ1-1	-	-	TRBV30	TGTGCCTGGAGTATCCCGGGGTTGGGTCACACTGAAGCTTTCTTT	CAWSIPGLGHTEAFF
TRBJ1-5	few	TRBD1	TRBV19	TGTGCCAGTAGTACCCGGGACAGGCTTAATCAGCCCCAGCATTTT	CASSTRDRLNQPQHF
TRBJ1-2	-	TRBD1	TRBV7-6	TGTGCCAGCACTCCGCCGGGACAGACGTTTGGCTACACCTTC	CASTPPGQTFGYTF
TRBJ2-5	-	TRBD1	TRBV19	TGTGCCAGTACCAGTTCGGGACAGGTCCACCAAGAGACCCAGTACTTC	CASTSSGQVHQETQYF
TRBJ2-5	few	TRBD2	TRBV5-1	TGCGCCAGCAAAGAGATAGCGGGGTCTCAAGAGACCCAGTACTTC	CASKEIAGSQETQYF
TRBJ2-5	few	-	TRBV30	TGTGCCTGGAGTGTAGGGAAGACCCAGTACTTC	CAWSVGKTQYF
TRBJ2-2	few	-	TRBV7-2	TGTGCCAGCAGCAAACACACCTCAAACACCGGGGAGCTGTTTTTT	CASSKHTSNTGELFF
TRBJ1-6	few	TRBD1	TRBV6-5	TGTGCCAGCCTGGGACAGGCTGAAACGGGAACCCTCCACTTT	CASLGQAETGTLHF
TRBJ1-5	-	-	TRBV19	TGTGCCAGTAGCCCCGGACTGAATCAGCCCCAGCATTTT	CASSPGLNQPQHF
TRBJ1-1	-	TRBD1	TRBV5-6	TGTGCCAGCAGCGTAACAGGGGGCAATGGAGCTTTCTTT	CASSVTGGNGAFF
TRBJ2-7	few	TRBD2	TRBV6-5	TGTGCCAGCAGTTACTCGACAGCGGGGGGGCAGTACTTC	CASSYSTAGGQYF
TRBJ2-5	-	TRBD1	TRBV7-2	TGTGCCAGCAGCTTAAACAGGGGAAACCAAGAGACCCAGTACTTC	CASSLNRGNQETQYF
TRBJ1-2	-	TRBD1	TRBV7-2	TGTGCCAGCAGCTCGGACAGGGTTGGCTACACCTTC	CASSSDRVGYTF
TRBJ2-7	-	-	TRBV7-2	TGTGCCAGCAGCTGGGGACGGGGGGCGGAGGAGCAGTACTTC	CASSWGRGAEEQYF
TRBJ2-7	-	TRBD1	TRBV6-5	TGTGCCTCTCAAAGGGAGGGACAGGGACCCTACGAGCAGTACTTC	CASQREGQGPYEQYF
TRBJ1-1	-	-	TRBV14	TGTGCCAGCAGCCAAGGACGAACAATACCTGAAGCTTTCTTT	CASSQGRTIPEAFF
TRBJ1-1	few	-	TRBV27	TGTGCCAGCAGTTTAGGTAGGGCTCAGGCTGAAGCTTTCTTT	CASSLGRAQAEAFF
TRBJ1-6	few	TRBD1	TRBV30	TGTGCCTGGAGTGTACAGGGGACAGATTATTCACCCCTCCACTTT	CAWSVQGTDYSPLHF
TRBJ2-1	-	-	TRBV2	TGTGCCAGCAGTTACGATCGACAGGCTCAAGGATTTAATGAGCAGTTCTTC	CASSYDRQAQGFNEQFF